The sequence of this TCR beta chain was determined in a study of OX40 agonist ivuxolimab in advanced cancers. The CDR3 contains 14 residues. From germline, CDR1 is LGHNA and CDR2 YSLEER. After removal of 0 bases from V and 10 bases from J, the junction contained 4 bases not matched to a gene. Measured with immunoSEQ multiplex PCR; TCRdb has only the in-frame clones, and not every one. Among about 84,000 clones, 75% to 90% were seen once, and the ten largest hold less than 3%. The receptor's source is an adult with an advanced solid tumor such as melanoma, head and neck, liver or kidney cancer. Sequencing used CD4+ or CD8+ T cells sorted from blood, obtained in a trial of the OX40 agonist ivuxolimab. The chain recombines TRBV4-3 with TRBJ2-5; 11 nucleotides match TRBD2. The CDR3 nucleotides are TGCGCCAGCAGCCAAGATGGTAGCGGGGGGGTCCAGTACTTC. Translating it yields CASSQDGSGGVQYF.